The sequence of this TCR beta chain was determined in a study of blood T cell repertoires in COVID-19. Germline V CDR1 and CDR2: GTSNPN, SVGIG (reference sequence). The CDR3 length is 15 residues. Germline trimming cut 4 bases from V and 4 bases from J; bases unmatched to any gene: 6. Sequenced by immunoSEQ multiplex PCR; TCRdb stores in-frame clones only, minus some. The data show approximately 190,000 clones, with about 84% seen just once and about 5.5% held by the top ten. Sequenced: peripheral blood. V and J are TRBV30 and TRBJ2-3; 12 bases line up with TRBD2. The origin of this receptor is a woman aged 25 to 45 with acute or convalescent COVID-19. The CDR3 sequence is CAWTTGLAGPDTQYF. DNA for the CDR3: TGTGCCTGGACCACAGGACTAGCGGGACCAGATACGCAGTATTTT.